This T cell receptor beta chain was sequenced for a study of T cells in Graves' hyperthyroidism and ophthalmopathy. Broader study findings: The model predicted ophthalmopathy a median around 6 months before onset.

Amplification targeted TCR beta CDR3 regions from RNA transcripts. The TCR CDR3 was amplified in a first-round RT-PCR using the HTBI primer set. TCRdb ran MiXCR on the multiplex PCR reads and lists one entry per CDR3 protein. This sample has 400,000 to 450,000 distinct CDR3 sequences; 14% to 15% occur once, and the top ten carry around 13%. This clonotype was observed many times. What it recognizes is unknown. V dropped 3 bases and J dropped 7; count of bases not matched to a gene: 9. The CDR3 loop spans 15 amino acids. Germline loops: CDR1 GTSNPN, CDR2 SVGIG (reference sequence). This sequence joins TRBV30 and TRBJ2-1; 10 bases match TRBD2. Sequences were obtained from blood. The receptor was isolated from a man in his late teens or twenties with Graves' ophthalmopathy. The CDR3 here is CAWRHLAGEANEQFF. CDR3 sequence (DNA): TGTGCCTGGAGGCACCTAGCGGGAGAGGCGAATGAGCAGTTCTTC.